The 32 T cell receptor beta chains reported below all come from one sample, sequenced in a study of CD4 and CD8 cells across lung adenocarcinoma regions. TCRdb called the PCR reads again in MiXCR, with one record for every CDR3 protein. The table lists about 12,000 distinct CDR3 sequences, approximately 49% of them singletons. Specimen: CD8+ T cells from the center of a lung tumor. The receptors stem from a female donor with lung adenocarcinoma. The CD4 and CD8 labels of this study may be unreliable.

The V and J genes are TRBV6-1 and TRBJ2-2; D remains unclear. Germline V gives CDR1 MNHNS, CDR2 SASEGT. V shed 7 bases and J shed 11 bases, with 14 bases lying between them. The CDR3 is 12 amino acids. The CDR3 spells CASNTGDRELFF. The CDR3 bases are TGTGCCAGCAACACCGGAGATAGAGAGCTGTTTTTT.

With respect to this clonotype: Germline and junction disagree at one end, which may indicate a read error. V gene TRBV6-5 combines with J gene TRBJ2-2; D possibly matches TRBD1 or TRBD2 (6 bases each). Per the germline V gene, CDR1 is MNHEY and CDR2 is SVGAGI. This CDR3 contains 16 residues. The DNA for the CDR3 is TGTGCCAGCAGTTACGTTGGGACTCAAGGGTCAGGGGCGCTGTATTTT. Protein sequence: CASSYVGTQGSGALYF.

This clonotype is medium-sized within its sample. The chain joins TRBV10-1 to TRBJ2-1; the D call may be TRBD1 or TRBD2 (5 bases each). Germline loops: CDR1 WNHNN, CDR2 SYGVQD (reference sequence). Trimming removed 6 bases from V and 10 bases from J, with 16 bases in between. The CDR3 covers 13 residues. The CDR3 DNA is TGCGCCAGCAGACAGGACGGGGTTTGGGAGCAGTTCTTC. It codes for CASRQDGVWEQFF.

The rearrangement links TRBV7-2 to TRBJ2-4, with D perhaps matching TRBD2 (6 bases). The CDR3 contains 14 residues. Between the trimmed V and J ends, which lost 1 base and 7 bases, there was a span of 11 bases. CDR1 and CDR2 from the germline V gene are SGHTA and FQGNSA. CDR3 sequence (DNA): TGTGCCAGCAGCTTAGGGGCGGGGAATAACATTCAGTACTTC. It yields the protein CASSLGAGNNIQYF.

By proportion, this clonotype is medium-sized. This rearrangement joins TRBV7-2 to TRBJ2-1; possibly TRBD1 for D (5 bases). V lost 1 base, J lost 4 bases, and 8 bases lay in between. CDR1 and CDR2 (germline): SGHTA, FQGNSA. The length of the CDR3 is 14 residues. The DNA for the CDR3 is TGTGCCAGCAGCTTAGATCCAGGGTACAATGAGCAGTTCTTC. The encoded protein is CASSLDPGYNEQFF.

By share, this clonotype counts as medium-sized (0.01 to 0.1%). The chain carries TRBV6-5 and TRBJ1-1; 11 bases match TRBD1. This CDR3 spans 17 amino acids. CDR1 MNHEY and CDR2 SVGAGI come from the germline V gene. V was pared by 0 bases and J by 0 bases, with 3 bases of the junction left unmatched. The CDR3 DNA follows: TGTGCCAGCAGTTACTCGAGGGACAGGGGGATGAACACTGAAGCTTTCTTT. It encodes CASSYSRDRGMNTEAFF.

This clonotype was picked up many times. The J gene is TRBJ1-2, the V gene TRBV6-5; D is undetermined. From germline, CDR1 is MNHEY and CDR2 SVGAGI. Trimming shortened V by 4 bases and J by 4 bases, and 16 bases separated the two germline ends. This CDR3 spans 15 amino acids. In nucleotides, the CDR3 is TGTGCCAGCAGTTTTGGCCCCGGATCCTCCTATGGCTACACCTTC. Protein: CASSFGPGSSYGYTF.

The sample holds one count of this clonotype. The chain carries TRBV7-2 and TRBJ2-5; 7 positions match TRBD2. The end of the DNA is better explained by TRBJ2-7, so the J call may be wrong. CDR1 is SGHTA, CDR2 FQGNSA, per germline. The CDR3 is 14 residues long. CDR3 sequence (DNA): TGTGCCAGCAGCTTAAAGCGGGAAGCGTACGAGCAGTACGTC. Translation: CASSLKREAYEQYV.

At least ten counts were recorded for this clonotype. The chain uses TRBV6-1 and TRBJ2-1; D gene uncertain. The J call is doubtful: the DNA matches TRBJ2-7 better. Germline values: CDR1 MNHNS, CDR2 SASEGT. The CDR3 sequence is 12 residues long. The CDR3: CASSSRYPEQYF. CDR3 bases: TGTGCCAGCAGCTCCAGATATCCCGAGCAGTACTTC.

The genes are TRBV27 and TRBJ1-2; 8 bases fit TRBD1. Germline CDR1 and CDR2: MNHEY and SMNVEV (reference sequence). V was pared by 3 bases and J by 7 bases, with 4 bases of the junction left unmatched. The CDR3 is 13 residues long. CDR3 nucleotide sequence: TGTGCCAGCAGTTTCCAGGGGGCGGGTGGCTACACCTTC. Translation gives CASSFQGAGGYTF.

About this clonotype itself: At one end the junction does not follow the germline gene, possibly because of a read error. The CDR3 bases are TGTGCCAGTAGCCAGGGGCCAGCGGACTACAATGAGCAGTTTTTC. Protein product: CASSQGPADYNEQFF. The V call is TRBV14, the J call TRBJ2-1, with D perhaps TRBD1 or TRBD2 (6 bases each). Germline assignment: CDR1 SGHDN and CDR2 FVKESK. CDR3 length equals 15 residues.

J is TRBJ2-3 and V is TRBV27, with a possible D match to TRBD2 (7 bases). The DNA end favors TRBJ2-7, so the J call may be wrong. The CDR3 has 14 amino acids. The germline V gene has CDR1 MNHEY and CDR2 SMNVEV (reference sequence). CDR3 amino acids: CAGRGGRDKETQYF. The CDR3 DNA reads TGTGCGGGCCGCGGGGGCCGGGACAAAGAGACGCAGTACTTC.

Here the CDR3 reads CASSYGVTSSEQYV. DNA of the CDR3: TGTGCCAGCAGTTACGGGGTGACGTCCAGCGAGCAGTACGTC. The J gene is TRBJ2-5, the V gene TRBV12-3 or TRBV12-4, with a possible D match to TRBD2 (5 bases). Matching the DNA end better, TRBJ2-7 makes the J call doubtful. The CDR3 consists of 14 residues.

This clonotype was seen just once. The chain uses TRBV12-3 or TRBV12-4 and TRBJ2-4, with TRBD2 identical over 8 bases. The J call may be mistaken, given a closer DNA end match to TRBJ2-7. The CDR3 length is 13 residues. CDR3 sequence (DNA): TGTGCCAGCAATGCGGGGGGCTCCTACGAGCAGTACTTC. Its protein is CASNAGGSYEQYF.

The CDR3 bases are TGTGCCAGCAGCCCTACAGGGTGGTGGAAACTGTTTTTT. Translated, it gives CASSPTGWWKLFF. This chain joins TRBV27 and TRBJ1-4; maybe TRBD1 (6 bases). Germline CDR1 reads MNHEY; CDR2 reads SMNVEV (reference sequence). The CDR3 length is 13 residues. The V and J ends lost 6 bases and 11 bases respectively, with 16 bases between them.

This clonotype was counted once. This chain connects TRBV10-2 to TRBJ2-5; TRBD2 agrees at 11 bases. The DNA end lines up better with TRBJ2-7; the J call may be wrong. Germline lookup yields CDR1 WSHSY and CDR2 SAAADI. CDR3 length: 17 amino acids. CDR3 sequence: CASILDSGRASQDEQYF. CDR3 in DNA: TGCGCCAGCATCTTAGATAGCGGGAGGGCCTCTCAGGACGAGCAGTACTTC.

The V gene is TRBV6-1, the J gene TRBJ2-4; D is possibly TRBD1 or TRBD2 (5 bases each). Germline CDR1 reads MNHNS; CDR2 reads SASEGT. With 3 bases removed from V and 4 bases from J, the gap between germline ends came to 19 bases. CDR3 size: 17 residues. The CDR3 bases are TGTGCCAGCAGTGATTCAGGGTTTGAGGGCCGGAAAAACATTCAGTACTTC. Translated: CASSDSGFEGRKNIQYF.

The chain has TRBV6-1 and TRBJ2-1, with 7 bases aligning to TRBD2. The DNA end lines up better with TRBJ2-5; the J call may be wrong. The CDR3 has 15 residues. CDR1 MNHNS and CDR2 SASEGT come from the germline V gene. The CDR3 loop reads CASNSPRTSGETQYF. The CDR3 DNA reads TGTGCCAGCAACTCACCTAGGACTAGTGGAGAGACCCAGTACTTC.

The chain employs TRBV6-5 and TRBJ1-2; D is unclear. V lost 0 bases and J 0 bases, leaving 14 bases between the germline ends. The CDR3 is made up of 17 amino acids. Germline-derived CDR1 and CDR2 are MNHEY and SVGAGI. The CDR3 DNA reads as TGTGCCAGCAGTTACTCCGGGCTCGTCGATCCTAACTATGGCTACACCTTC. Amino acids: CASSYSGLVDPNYGYTF.

Within the sample, this clonotype is medium-sized (0.01 to 0.1%). This sequence joins TRBV27 and TRBJ1-6; D is uncertain. V lost 6 bases, J lost 5 bases, and 5 bases lay in between. Germline V gene sequence: CDR1 MNHEY, CDR2 SMNVEV (reference sequence). CDR3 length equals 12 residues. CDR3 coding DNA: TGTGCCAGCAGGGGAAATAATTCACCCCTCCACTTT. Its translation is CASRGNNSPLHF.

The chain combines TRBV6-1 with TRBJ2-5, with 8 bases identical to TRBD2. TRBJ2-1 matches the DNA end more closely, so the J call is doubtful. The CDR3 has 13 amino acids. From germline, CDR1 is MNHNS and CDR2 SASEGT. This CDR3 is CASKSGSYNEQFF. The DNA for the CDR3 is TGTGCCAGCAAAAGCGGGAGCTACAATGAGCAGTTCTTC.

Note on this clonotype: An end of the junction differs from the germline gene, which may be a read error. This sequence joins TRBV6-4 and TRBJ2-2, with D perhaps being TRBD1 or TRBD2 (5 bases each). The CDR3 has 15 amino acids. Germline V CDR1 and CDR2: MRHNA, SNTAGT. This CDR3 reads CASSEGWGNNEELFF. CDR3 bases: TGTGCCAGCAGTGAGGGCTGGGGGAACAACGAGGAGCTGTTTTTC.

This clonotype is classed as medium-sized. This rearrangement joins TRBV6-5 to TRBJ1-1; 12 bases match TRBD1. The CDR3 consists of 16 residues. Germline trimming cut 0 bases from V and 6 bases from J; bases unmatched to any gene: 5. CDR1 is MNHEY and CDR2 is SVGAGI in the germline V gene. The CDR3 is CASSYSMGQGAAEAFF. Here the CDR3 DNA reads TGTGCCAGCAGTTACTCGATGGGACAGGGGGCCGCTGAAGCTTTCTTT.

This chain joins TRBV28 and TRBJ2-1; 10 bases align to TRBD2. In germline, CDR1 is MDHEN, CDR2 SYDVKM. CDR3 length: 15 amino acids. Germline trimming cut 4 bases from V and 9 bases from J; bases unmatched to any gene: 9. The CDR3 protein is CASSWPSGGRSEQFF. The CDR3 coding sequence is TGTGCCAGCAGTTGGCCTAGCGGGGGTCGCAGTGAGCAGTTCTTC. The full variable domain, rest sourced from reference TRBV28 and TRBJ2-1, is DVKVTQSSRYLVKRTGEKVFLECVQDMDHENMFWYRQDPGLGLRLIYFSYDVKMKEKGDIPEGYSVSREKKERFSLILESASTNQTSMYLCASSWPSGGRSEQFFGPGTRLTVL.

A few counts support this clonotype. J is TRBJ1-4 and V is TRBV6-1; no clear D. The CDR3 covers 16 residues. The V gene's germline CDR1 is MNHNS and CDR2 SASEGT. The V gene lost 7 bases and the J gene lost 0 bases, with 15 bases spanning the gap. CDR3 loop: CASTSLWSATNEKLFF. The CDR3 DNA sequence: TGTGCCAGCACCTCCCTCTGGAGCGCAACTAATGAAAAACTGTTTTTT.

The chain carries TRBV6-1 and TRBJ2-7; 14 bases are shared with TRBD2. CDR3 length equals 16 residues. CDR1 and CDR2 from the germline V gene are MNHNS and SASEGT. The V gene end was trimmed by 7 bases and the J gene end by 0 bases; junction bases not matched to a gene: 5. In DNA, the CDR3 is TGTGCCAGCAACGCCGGGACTAGCGGGAGCTCCTACGAGCAGTACTTC. Its translation: CASNAGTSGSSYEQYF.

This clonotype appeared a few times. The rearrangement uses TRBV6-1 and TRBJ2-3; tentative D call: TRBD1 (6 bases). The CDR3 covers 14 residues. The V and J ends lost 8 bases and 1 base respectively, with 13 bases between them. Per the germline V gene, CDR1 is MNHNS and CDR2 is SASEGT. CDR3 amino acids: CASRLAGGTDTQYF. The CDR3 DNA follows: TGTGCCAGCCGCTTGGCAGGGGGCACAGATACGCAGTATTTT.

By its share, this clonotype is large. V usage is TRBV27 and J usage is TRBJ2-2; 8 positions match TRBD1. The CDR3 is 13 amino acids. Germline trimming cut 7 bases from V and 6 bases from J; bases unmatched to any gene: 4. Germline V lookup: CDR1 MNHEY, CDR2 SMNVEV (reference sequence). This CDR3 reads CASTRTGSGELFF. CDR3 DNA sequence: TGTGCCAGCACCAGGACAGGGTCCGGGGAGCTGTTTTTT.

This clonotype came up a few times. The V and J genes are TRBV6-1 and TRBJ2-2; the D is unclear. Trimming stripped 7 bases from V and 8 bases from J, with 14 bases between. This CDR3 contains 13 residues. CDR1 is MNHNS, CDR2 SASEGT, per germline. The CDR3 sequence: CASTAPPGGELFF. The CDR3 bases are TGTGCCAGCACCGCACCCCCGGGTGGGGAGCTGTTTTTT.

At least ten counts were recorded for this clonotype. The chain's CDR3 is CASSFEIPHYGYTF. The CDR3 coding sequence is TGTGCCAGCAGCTTCGAAATCCCCCACTATGGCTACACCTTC. The V and J genes are TRBV7-9 and TRBJ1-2; D is unclear. Germline CDR1 and CDR2: SEHNR and FQNEAQ (reference sequence). The V end was cut by 3 bases, the J end by 3 bases, with 11 bases between. CDR3 length equals 14 residues.

This clonotype has at least ten counts. The J gene is TRBJ2-1, the V gene TRBV15; tentative D call: TRBD1 (5 bases). V shed 4 bases and J shed 7 bases, with 8 bases lying between them. Germline CDR1 is LNHNV and CDR2 is YYDKDF (reference sequence). CDR3 size: 12 residues. CDR3 nucleotide sequence: TGTGCCACCAGCACCAGGGTTAATGAGCAGTTCTTC. Translation gives CATSTRVNEQFF.

This clonotype has ten or more counts. The J gene is TRBJ2-2, the V gene TRBV10-3, with 12 bases lining up with TRBD1. V trimming: 5 bases; J trimming: 3 bases; junction bases outside the gene matches: 4. The CDR3 totals 16 residues. From germline, CDR1 is ENHRY and CDR2 SYGVKD. As DNA, the CDR3 is TGTGCCATCAGTCCCGGGACAGGGGGCTACACCGGGGAGCTGTTTTTT. Translated: CAISPGTGGYTGELFF.